The present TCR beta chain was sequenced within a study of radiotherapy plus CTLA-4 blockade in lung cancer. Whole-study context: The study recorded objective responses in roughly 20% of patients and disease control in 31%. The study's findings and limits: Early blood T cell clone dynamics reportedly forecast response best, with interferon-beta. The study found tumor-derived TCR clones expanded in blood after radiotherapy plus ipilimumab.

With ipilimumab providing CTLA-4 blockade, focal radiation was administered to patients who had chemo-refractory metastatic non-small-cell lung cancer. This table comes from immunoSEQ multiplex PCR, and its TCRdb copy is limited to in-frame clones, with some not included. The sample includes 30,000 to 35,000 clones, around 80% of them seen just once. Germline V gene lookup returns CDR1 GTSNPN and CDR2 SVGIG (reference sequence). This CDR3 region has 14 residues. The V gene end was trimmed by 7 bases and the J gene end by 8 bases; junction bases not matched to a gene: 13. Remarks on this clone: Antigen unknown.

J is TRBJ1-2 and V is TRBV30; the match to TRBD1 covers 10 bases. The sequencing used peripheral blood, collected from a patient treated with radiotherapy plus ipilimumab. The sequence derives from a human donor with non-small cell lung cancer who had stable disease on radiotherapy plus ipilimumab. CDR3 coding DNA: TGTGCCTTCCGGGGACAGGGGCTTTTGGGCGGCTACACCTTC. Translation: CAFRGQGLLGGYTF.